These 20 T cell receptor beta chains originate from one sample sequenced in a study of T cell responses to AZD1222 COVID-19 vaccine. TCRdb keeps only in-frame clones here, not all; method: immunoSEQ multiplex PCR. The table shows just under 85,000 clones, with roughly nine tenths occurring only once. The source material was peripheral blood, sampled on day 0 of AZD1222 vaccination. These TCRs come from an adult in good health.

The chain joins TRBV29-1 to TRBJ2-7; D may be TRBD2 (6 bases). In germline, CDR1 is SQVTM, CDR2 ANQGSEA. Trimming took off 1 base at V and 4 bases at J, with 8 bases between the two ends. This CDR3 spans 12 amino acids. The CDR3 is CSVEAGEYEQYF. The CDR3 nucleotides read TGCAGCGTTGAAGCGGGAGAGTACGAGCAGTACTTC.

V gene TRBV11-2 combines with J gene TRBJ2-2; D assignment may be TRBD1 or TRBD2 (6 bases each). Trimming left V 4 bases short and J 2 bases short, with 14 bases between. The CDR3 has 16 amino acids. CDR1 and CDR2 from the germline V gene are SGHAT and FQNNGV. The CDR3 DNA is TGTGCCAGCAGCTCAACAGGGACTGGAAACACCGGGGAGCTGTTTTTT. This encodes CASSSTGTGNTGELFF.

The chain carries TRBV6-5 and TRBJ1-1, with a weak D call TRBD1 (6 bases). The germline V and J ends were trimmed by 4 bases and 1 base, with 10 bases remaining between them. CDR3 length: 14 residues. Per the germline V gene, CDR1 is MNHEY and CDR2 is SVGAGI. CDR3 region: CASSSEGGNTEAFF. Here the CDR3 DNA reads TGTGCCAGCAGTTCCGAAGGGGGGAACACTGAAGCTTTCTTT.

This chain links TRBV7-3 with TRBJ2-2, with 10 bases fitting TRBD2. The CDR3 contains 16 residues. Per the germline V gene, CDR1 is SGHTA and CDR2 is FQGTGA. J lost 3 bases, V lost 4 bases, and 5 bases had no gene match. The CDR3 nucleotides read TGTGCCAGCAGCTCCAGCGGGAGGGCCGACACCGGGGAGCTGTTTTTT. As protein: CASSSSGRADTGELFF.

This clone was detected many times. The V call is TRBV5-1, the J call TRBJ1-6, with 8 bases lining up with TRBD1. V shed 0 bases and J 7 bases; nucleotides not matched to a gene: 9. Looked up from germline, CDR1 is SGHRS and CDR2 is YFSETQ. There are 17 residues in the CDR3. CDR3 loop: CASSLGLGQGPNSPLHF. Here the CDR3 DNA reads TGCGCCAGCAGCTTGGGCCTCGGACAGGGACCAAATTCACCCCTCCACTTT. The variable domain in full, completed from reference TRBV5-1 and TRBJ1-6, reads KAGVTQTPRYLIKTRGQQVTLSCSPISGHRSVSWYQQTPGQGLQFLFEYFSETQRNKGNFPGRFSGRQFSNSRSEMNVSTLELGDSALYLCASSLGLGQGPNSPLHFGNGTRLTVT.

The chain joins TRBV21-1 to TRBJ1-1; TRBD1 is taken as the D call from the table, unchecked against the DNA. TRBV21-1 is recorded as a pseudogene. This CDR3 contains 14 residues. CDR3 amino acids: CASSKALQGTEAFF. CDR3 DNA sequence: TGTGCCAGCAGCAAAGCGCTCCAGGGCACTGAAGCTTTCTTT.

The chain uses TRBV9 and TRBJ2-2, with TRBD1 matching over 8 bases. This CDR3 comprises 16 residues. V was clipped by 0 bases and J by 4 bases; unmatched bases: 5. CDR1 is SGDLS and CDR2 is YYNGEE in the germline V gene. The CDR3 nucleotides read TGTGCCAGCAGCGTAGGGGGGGACAGGTCCACCGGGGAGCTGTTTTTT. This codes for CASSVGGDRSTGELFF.

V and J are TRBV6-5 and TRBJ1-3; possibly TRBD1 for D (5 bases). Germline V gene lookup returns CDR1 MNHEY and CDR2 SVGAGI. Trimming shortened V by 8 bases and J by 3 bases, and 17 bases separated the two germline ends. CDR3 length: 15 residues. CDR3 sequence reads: CASSPMGRSGNTIYF. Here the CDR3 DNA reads TGTGCCAGCTCCCCGATGGGGCGGAGTGGAAACACCATATATTTT.

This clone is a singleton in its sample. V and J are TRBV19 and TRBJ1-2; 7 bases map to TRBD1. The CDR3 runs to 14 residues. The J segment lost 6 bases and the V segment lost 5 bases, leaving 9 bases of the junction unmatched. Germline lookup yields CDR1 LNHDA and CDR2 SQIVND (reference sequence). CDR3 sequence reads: CASSPGDRVNGYTF. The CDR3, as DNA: TGTGCCAGTAGTCCAGGAGACAGGGTAAATGGCTACACCTTC.

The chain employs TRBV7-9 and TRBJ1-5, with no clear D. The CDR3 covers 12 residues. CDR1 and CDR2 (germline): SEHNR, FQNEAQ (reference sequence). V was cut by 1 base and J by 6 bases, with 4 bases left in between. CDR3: CASSLDAQPQHF. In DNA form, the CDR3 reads TGTGCCAGCAGCTTAGACGCTCAGCCCCAGCATTTT. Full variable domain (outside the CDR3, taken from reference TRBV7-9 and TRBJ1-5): DTGVSQNPRHKITKRGQNVTFRCDPISEHNRLYWYRQTLGQGPEFLTYFQNEAQLEKSRLLSDRFSAERPKGSFSTLEIQRTEQGDSAMYLCASSLDAQPQHFGDGTRLSIL.

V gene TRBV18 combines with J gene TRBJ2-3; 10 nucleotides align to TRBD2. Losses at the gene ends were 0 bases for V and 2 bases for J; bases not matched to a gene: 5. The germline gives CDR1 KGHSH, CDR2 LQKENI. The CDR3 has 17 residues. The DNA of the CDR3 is TGTGCCAGCTCACCACCGGGACTAGCGAAAACCACAGATACGCAGTATTTT. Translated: CASSPPGLAKTTDTQYF.

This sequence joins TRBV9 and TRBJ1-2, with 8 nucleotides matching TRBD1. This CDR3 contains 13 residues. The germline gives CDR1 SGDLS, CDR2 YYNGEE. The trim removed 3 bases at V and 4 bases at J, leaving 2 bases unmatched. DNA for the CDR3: TGTGCCAGCAGCGCGGGACAGGTCTATGGCTACACCTTC. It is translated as CASSAGQVYGYTF.

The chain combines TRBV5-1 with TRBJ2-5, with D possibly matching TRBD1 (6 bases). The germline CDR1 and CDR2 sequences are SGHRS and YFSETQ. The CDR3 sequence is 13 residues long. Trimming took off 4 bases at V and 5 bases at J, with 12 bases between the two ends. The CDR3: CASSTGQMETQYF. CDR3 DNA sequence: TGCGCCAGCAGCACCGGACAGATGGAGACCCAGTACTTC.

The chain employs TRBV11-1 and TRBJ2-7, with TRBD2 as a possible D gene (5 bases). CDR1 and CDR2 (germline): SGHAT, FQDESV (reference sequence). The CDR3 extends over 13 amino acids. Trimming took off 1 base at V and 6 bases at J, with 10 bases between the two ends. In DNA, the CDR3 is TGTGCCAGCAGCTTAGGCCTAGCCTCCGAGCAGTACTTC. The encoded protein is CASSLGLASEQYF.

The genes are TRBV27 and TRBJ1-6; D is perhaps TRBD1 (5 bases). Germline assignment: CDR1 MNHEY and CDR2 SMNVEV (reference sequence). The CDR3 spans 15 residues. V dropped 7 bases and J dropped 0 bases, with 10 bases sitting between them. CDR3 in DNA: TGTGCCAGCATGCCCCAGGGCTCCTATAATTCACCCCTCCACTTT. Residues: CASMPQGSYNSPLHF.

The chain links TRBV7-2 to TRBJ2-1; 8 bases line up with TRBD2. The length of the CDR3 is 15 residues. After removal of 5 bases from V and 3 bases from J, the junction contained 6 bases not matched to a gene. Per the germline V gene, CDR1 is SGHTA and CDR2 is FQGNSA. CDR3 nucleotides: TGTGCCAGCAGCCTCAGACTAGCGATCTACAATGAGCAGTTCTTC. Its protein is CASSLRLAIYNEQFF.

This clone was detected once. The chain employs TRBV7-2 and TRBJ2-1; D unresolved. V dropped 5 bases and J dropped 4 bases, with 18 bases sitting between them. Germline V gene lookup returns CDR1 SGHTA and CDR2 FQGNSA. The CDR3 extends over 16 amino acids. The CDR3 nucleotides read TGTGCCAGCAGCCCACCCCGGGCAGCTGAATACAATGAGCAGTTCTTC. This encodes CASSPPRAAEYNEQFF.

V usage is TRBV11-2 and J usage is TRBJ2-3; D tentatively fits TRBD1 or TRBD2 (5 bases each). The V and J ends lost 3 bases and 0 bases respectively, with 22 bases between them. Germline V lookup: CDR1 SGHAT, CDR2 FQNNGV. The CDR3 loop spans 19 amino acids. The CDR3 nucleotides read TGTGCCAGCAGCTTGAGTTTCGGGACCGCCGGTTCTAGCACAGATACGCAGTATTTT. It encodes CASSLSFGTAGSSTDTQYF.

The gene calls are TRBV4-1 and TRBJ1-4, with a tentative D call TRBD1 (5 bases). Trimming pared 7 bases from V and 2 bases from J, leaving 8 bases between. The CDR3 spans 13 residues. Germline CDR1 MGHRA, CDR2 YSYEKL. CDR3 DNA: TGCGCCAGCACAGGGACGACTAATGAAAAACTGTTTTTT. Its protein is CASTGTTNEKLFF.

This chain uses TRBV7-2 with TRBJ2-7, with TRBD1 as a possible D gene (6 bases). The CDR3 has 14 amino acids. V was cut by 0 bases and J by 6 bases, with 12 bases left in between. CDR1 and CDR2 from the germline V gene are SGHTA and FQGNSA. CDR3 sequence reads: CASSLANRVTEQYF. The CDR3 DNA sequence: TGTGCCAGCAGCTTAGCAAACAGGGTGACCGAGCAGTACTTC.